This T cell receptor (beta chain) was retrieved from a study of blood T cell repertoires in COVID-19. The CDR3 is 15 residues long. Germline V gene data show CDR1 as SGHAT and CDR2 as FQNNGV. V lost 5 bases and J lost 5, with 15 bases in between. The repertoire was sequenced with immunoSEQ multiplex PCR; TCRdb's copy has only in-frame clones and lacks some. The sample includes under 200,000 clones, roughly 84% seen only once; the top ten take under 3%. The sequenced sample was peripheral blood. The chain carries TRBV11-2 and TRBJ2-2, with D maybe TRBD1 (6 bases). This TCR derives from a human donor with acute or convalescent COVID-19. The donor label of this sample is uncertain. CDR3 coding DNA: TGTGCCAGCAGCCCGGGACAACAAAAAACCGGGGAGCTGTTTTTT. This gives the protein CASSPGQQKTGELFF.